The 21 T cell receptor beta chains listed next were all sequenced from one sample in a study of blood T cell repertoires in COVID-19. The table came from immunoSEQ multiplex PCR; TCRdb's copy has only in-frame clones and leaves some out. The sample includes about 160,000 clones, around 85% seen only once; the top ten take 3% to 3.5%. The sample taken for sequencing was peripheral blood. These receptors came from a human donor with acute or convalescent COVID-19. The donor label of this sample is uncertain.

This clone has just a few counts. This chain uses TRBV11-3 with TRBJ2-3; D is possibly TRBD1 (6 bases). From germline, CDR1 is SGHNT and CDR2 YENEEA. There are 13 residues in the CDR3. Trimming stripped 6 bases from V and 4 bases from J, with 11 bases between. Here the CDR3 reads CASRPDRSDTQYF. The DNA of the CDR3 is TGTGCCAGCAGACCCGACAGGTCAGATACGCAGTATTTT.

The sample holds one count of this clone. The rearrangement joins TRBV18 to TRBJ1-2, with D possibly TRBD1 on 6 matching bases. Germline-derived CDR1 and CDR2 are KGHSH and LQKENI. The V and J ends lost 0 bases and 0 bases respectively, with 11 bases between them. The CDR3 is 16 amino acids. This CDR3 reads CASSPPDHRANYGYTF. In nucleotides, the CDR3 is TGTGCCAGCTCACCACCAGATCACAGGGCTAACTATGGCTACACCTTC.

This clone has a handful of counts. The CDR3 reads CASSNYRGRNTEAFF. CDR3 sequence (DNA): TGCGCCAGCAGCAACTACAGGGGGCGGAACACTGAAGCTTTCTTT. The J gene is TRBJ1-1, the V gene TRBV5-1; 9 bases map to TRBD1. V trimming: 4 bases; J trimming: 1 base; junction bases outside the gene matches: 5. There are 15 residues in the CDR3. CDR1 and CDR2 (germline): SGHRS, YFSETQ.

The V call is TRBV7-8, the J call TRBJ2-5; D gene ambiguous. From germline, CDR1 is SGHVS and CDR2 FQNEAQ. Trimming cost V 2 bases and J 4 bases, with 11 bases left between them. This CDR3 spans 14 amino acids. This CDR3 reads CASSLSTVAETQYF. As DNA, the CDR3 is TGTGCCAGCAGCTTAAGTACGGTTGCAGAGACCCAGTACTTC. Using reference TRBV7-8 and TRBJ2-5 for the parts outside the CDR3, the full variable domain is GAGVSQSPRYKVAKRGQDVALRCDPISGHVSLFWYQQALGQGPEFLTYFQNEAQLDKSGLPSDRFFAERPEGSVSTLKIQRTQQEDSAVYLCASSLSTVAETQYFGPGTRLLVL.

A single count supports this clone. This chain links TRBV19 with TRBJ1-5; the D gene is possibly TRBD1 (5 bases). This CDR3 region has 13 residues. The germline V gene has CDR1 LNHDA and CDR2 SQIVND (reference sequence). Trimming shortened V by 1 base and J by 9 bases, and 10 bases separated the two germline ends. DNA of the CDR3: TGTGCCAGTAGTATAGGGGGGGGTCCGCCCCAGCATTTT. This codes for CASSIGGGPPQHF. The full variable domain, rest sourced from reference TRBV19 and TRBJ1-5, is DGGITQSPKYLFRKEGQNVTLSCEQNLNHDAMYWYRQDPGQGLRLIYYSQIVNDFQKGDIAEGYSVSREKKESFPLTVTSAQKNPTAFYLCASSIGGGPPQHFGDGTRLSIL.

This rearrangement joins TRBV3-1 (or the pseudogene TRBV3-2) to TRBJ1-6; weak D call: TRBD1 (5 bases). Germline-derived CDR1 and CDR2 are LGHDT and YNNKEL (reference sequence). V lost 0 bases to trimming and J lost 11 bases, with 14 bases between them. This CDR3 contains 15 residues. The chain's CDR3 is CASSQDNGGLTPLHF. CDR3 coding DNA: TGTGCCAGCAGCCAAGATAACGGGGGTTTGACACCCCTCCACTTT.

This chain connects TRBV20-1 to TRBJ1-4; weak D call: TRBD1 (5 bases). Germline lookup yields CDR1 DFQATT and CDR2 SNEGSKA (reference sequence). Trimming took 5 bases from V and 5 from J, leaving 6 bases between them. The CDR3 runs 11 residues. This chain's CDR3 is CSASGNEKLFF. The CDR3 nucleotides read TGCAGTGCTTCAGGGAATGAAAAACTGTTTTTT.

The V gene is TRBV2, the J gene TRBJ1-2; TRBD1 might be the D (6 bases). The CDR3 contains 13 residues. Germline CDR1 and CDR2: SNHLY and FYNNEI. V gave up 5 bases and J gave up 6 bases, with 13 bases separating them. CDR3 DNA: TGTGCCAGCAGTACAGGGTGGCGCGATGGCTACACCTTC. Residues: CASSTGWRDGYTF.

The genes are TRBV19 and TRBJ2-1, with 10 bases aligning to TRBD2. Germline trimming cut 3 bases from V and 7 bases from J; bases unmatched to any gene: 6. This CDR3 has 15 amino acids. Germline V lookup: CDR1 LNHDA, CDR2 SQIVND (reference sequence). The CDR3 DNA sequence: TGTGCCAGTAGTATCTCAGCGGGGGGGCGAAATGAGCAGTTCTTC. This gives the protein CASSISAGGRNEQFF.

The rearrangement joins TRBV7-8 to TRBJ1-3; TRBD1 matches 7 bases. This CDR3 is built from 17 residues. The V and J ends lost 5 bases and 0 bases, in that order; junction bases with no gene match: 10. Germline V CDR1 and CDR2: SGHVS, FQNEAQ. The CDR3 bases are TGTGCCAGCAGCCCCAGGAGCAGGGGGGCCTCTGGAAACACCATATATTTT. Its translation: CASSPRSRGASGNTIYF. Full variable domain (rest looked up from reference TRBV7-8 and TRBJ1-3): GAGVSQSPRYKVAKRGQDVALRCDPISGHVSLFWYQQALGQGPEFLTYFQNEAQLDKSGLPSDRFFAERPEGSVSTLKIQRTQQEDSAVYLCASSPRSRGASGNTIYFGEGSWLTVV.

The V call is TRBV28, the J call TRBJ2-1; 8 bases line up with TRBD1. There are 15 residues in the CDR3. Germline V gives CDR1 MDHEN, CDR2 SYDVKM. V was clipped by 6 bases and J by 3 bases; unmatched bases: 7. CDR3 nucleotide sequence: TGTGCCAGCAGCCCCGGGACAGGAGGCTACAATGAGCAGTTCTTC. Its protein product is CASSPGTGGYNEQFF.

V usage is TRBV10-3 and J usage is TRBJ1-2; a weak D match, TRBD1 (6 bases). The length of the CDR3 is 15 residues. Germline V gene lookup returns CDR1 ENHRY and CDR2 SYGVKD. V gave up 7 bases and J gave up 0 bases, with 15 bases separating them. This CDR3 reads CAINTGPQTNYGYTF. The CDR3 bases are TGTGCCATCAACACAGGGCCTCAAACTAACTATGGCTACACCTTC.

This clone has only a few counts. V gene TRBV27 combines with J gene TRBJ1-5; TRBD1 is a possible D gene (6 bases). This CDR3 has 14 amino acids. V dropped 6 bases and J dropped 7 bases, with 16 bases sitting between them. Looked up from germline, CDR1 is MNHEY and CDR2 is SMNVEV (reference sequence). The CDR3 coding sequence is TGTGCCAGCAGAATACAGGGAAAGGAACAGCCCCAGCATTTT. Translating gives CASRIQGKEQPQHF.

The chain has TRBV18 and TRBJ1-2, with 7 nucleotides matching TRBD1. The V gene end was trimmed by 3 bases and the J gene end by 6 bases; junction bases not matched to a gene: 4. The germline V gene has CDR1 KGHSH and CDR2 LQKENI. The CDR3 has 13 residues. CDR3 sequence reads: CASSPEGANGYTF. For the CDR3, the DNA is TGTGCCAGCTCACCTGAGGGGGCGAATGGCTACACCTTC.

The chain links TRBV7-9 to TRBJ2-3, with D perhaps TRBD2 (6 bases). Trimming stripped 2 bases from V and 1 base from J, with 13 bases between. The V gene's germline CDR1 is SEHNR and CDR2 FQNEAQ (reference sequence). This CDR3 spans 16 amino acids. In DNA form, the CDR3 reads TGTGCCAGCAGCTTAATGGGGACTTCTGGCACAGATACGCAGTATTTT. Protein product: CASSLMGTSGTDTQYF.

V and J are TRBV2 and TRBJ2-5; D is undetermined. CDR1 is SNHLY and CDR2 is FYNNEI in the germline V gene. This CDR3 region has 16 residues. Trimming shortened V by 5 bases and J by 5 bases, and 21 bases separated the two germline ends. CDR3 nucleotide sequence: TGTGCCAGCAGTTCCCAAAACTTACTGGAGTGGGAGACCCAGTACTTC. This codes for CASSSQNLLEWETQYF.

The rearrangement joins TRBV3-1 (or the pseudogene TRBV3-2) to TRBJ2-5; 11 bases align to TRBD2. The CDR3 is made up of 15 amino acids. Germline V CDR1 and CDR2: LGHDT, YNNKEL (reference sequence). V lost 7 bases and J lost 5; bases outside the gene matches: 9. The CDR3 is CASTQPTSGVETQYF. CDR3 nucleotide sequence: TGTGCCAGCACCCAGCCGACTAGCGGGGTTGAGACCCAGTACTTC.

This rearrangement joins TRBV27 to TRBJ2-1; 8 bases match TRBD1. Germline loops: CDR1 MNHEY, CDR2 SMNVEV (reference sequence). CDR3 size: 16 residues. J lost 6 bases, V lost 8 bases, and 15 bases had no gene match. The CDR3 bases are TGTGCCAGCCGCCTCTCTTTGACAGGGGTTTTCAATGAGCAGTTCTTC. Amino acid sequence: CASRLSLTGVFNEQFF.

The chain has TRBV5-4 and TRBJ2-7; weak D call: TRBD1 (6 bases). V lost 4 bases to trimming and J lost 3 bases, with 14 bases between them. From germline, CDR1 is SGHNT and CDR2 YYREEE (reference sequence). The CDR3 covers 14 residues. The CDR3 spells CASSRGGTVYEQYF. CDR3 in DNA: TGTGCCAGCAGCCGAGGGGGAACGGTCTACGAGCAGTACTTC.

This chain uses TRBV30 with TRBJ1-3, with D perhaps matching TRBD1 (5 bases). The V gene's germline CDR1 is GTSNPN and CDR2 SVGIG (reference sequence). CDR3 length: 13 residues. The CDR3 sequence: CAIHDSSGNTIYF. In nucleotides, the CDR3 is TGTGCTATCCATGACAGCTCTGGAAACACCATATATTTT. Full variable domain (outside the CDR3, taken from reference TRBV30 and TRBJ1-3): SQTIHQWPATLVQPVGSPLSLECTVEGTSNPNLYWYRQAAGRGLQLLFYSVGIGQISSEVPQNLSASRPQDRQFILSSKKLLLSDSGFYLCAIHDSSGNTIYFGEGSWLTVV.

The V gene is TRBV11-2, the J gene TRBJ1-1, with 10 positions matching TRBD1. V lost 3 bases, J lost 0 bases, and 10 bases stayed unmatched. Germline V gene data show CDR1 as SGHAT and CDR2 as FQNNGV. The CDR3 covers 18 residues. CDR3 protein: CASSLGTGVRRMNTEAFF. The CDR3 DNA reads TGTGCCAGCAGCTTGGGGACAGGGGTTCGCAGAATGAACACTGAAGCTTTCTTT. Using reference TRBV11-2 and TRBJ1-1 for the parts outside the CDR3, the full variable domain is EAGVAQSPRYKIIEKRQSVAFWCNPISGHATLYWYQQILGQGPKLLIQFQNNGVVDDSQLPKDRFSAERLKGVDSTLKIQPAKLEDSAVYLCASSLGTGVRRMNTEAFFGQGTRLTVV.